The present entry profiles one T cell receptor (beta chain) with its context. Original processing methods: Amplification of reference gene primers provided the estimated nucleated cell counts. Sequencing was performed with immunoSEQ multiplex PCR; in TCRdb, only in-frame clones are kept and a portion is missing. For V, J and clone size, that table is used; D and trimming come from the DNA. The data show about 97,000 clones, roughly 86% seen once. These data originate in a study of blood T cell repertoires in COVID-19. Study details: The United States, Italy and Spain were the sources of the acute and convalescent COVID-19 samples. Sample material is recorded as cDNA or gDNA derived from T cells, B-cell-depleted T cells, or PBMCs.

This TCR derives from a man aged 40-50 years with active or convalescent COVID-19. Sequences were obtained from peripheral blood.

CDR3 DNA sequence: TGTGCCAGCAGTTATTGGGAGAGCTCCTACGAGCAGTACTTC. As protein: CASSYWESSYEQYF. The chain uses TRBV6-2 or TRBV6-3 and TRBJ2-7, with D perhaps matching TRBD2 (5 bases). V shed 3 bases and J shed 0 bases, with 9 bases lying between them. The CDR3 length is 14 residues. The germline V gene has CDR1 MNHEY and CDR2 SVGEGT.